This T cell receptor beta chain was sequenced in a study of CD8+CD57+ T cells in acquired aplastic anemia. Across the whole study: Sorted CD4+ and CD8+ cells yielded approximately 3.4 ug of DNA on average. Regarding the study as a whole: Levels of CD8+ Simpson's diversity were not significantly distinct in patients versus controls. Patients and controls shared nearly 30 CD8+ CDR3 sequences, which appeared highly expressed in patients and within their immunodominant clones.

This clonotype was seen ten or more times. The antigen remains unidentified. V lost 3 bases to trimming and J lost 7 bases, with 15 bases between them. The germline V gene has CDR1 DFQATT and CDR2 SNEGSKA (reference sequence). The CDR3 totals 13 residues. The TCR beta profiling, which covered VDJ combination and CDR3 sequence, was carried out using genomic DNA as the template. One entry per CDR3 protein results from TCRdb running MiXCR on the reads. The table includes 250,000 to 350,000 distinct CDR3 sequences, around three fifths detected once. Sequenced sample: sorted CD4+, CD8+, or CD8+CD57+ T cells (not recorded which) from PBMCs. The sequence was collected from a human donor with severe aplastic anemia or a healthy control (not recorded which). The chain recombines TRBV20-1 with TRBJ1-2, with D perhaps matching TRBD1 (5 bases). The CDR3 loop reads CSASKSGWGGYTF. The CDR3 DNA is TGCAGTGCTAGTAAATCAGGGTGGGGTGGCTACACCTTC.